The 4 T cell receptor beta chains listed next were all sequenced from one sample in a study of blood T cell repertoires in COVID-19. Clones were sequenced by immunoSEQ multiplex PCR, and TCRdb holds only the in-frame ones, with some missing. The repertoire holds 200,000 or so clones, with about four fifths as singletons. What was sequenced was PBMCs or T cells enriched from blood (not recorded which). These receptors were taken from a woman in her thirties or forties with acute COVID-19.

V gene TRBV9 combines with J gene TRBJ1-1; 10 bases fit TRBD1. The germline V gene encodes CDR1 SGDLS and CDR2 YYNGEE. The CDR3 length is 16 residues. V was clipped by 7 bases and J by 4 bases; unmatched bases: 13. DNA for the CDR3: TGTGCCAGCTCCTCTGCCGGGACAGGGGAAGGCACTGAAGCTTTCTTT. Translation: CASSSAGTGEGTEAFF.

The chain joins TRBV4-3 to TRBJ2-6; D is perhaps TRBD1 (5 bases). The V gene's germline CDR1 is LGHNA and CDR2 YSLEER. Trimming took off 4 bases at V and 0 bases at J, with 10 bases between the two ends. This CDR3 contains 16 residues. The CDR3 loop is CASSRTTVSGANVLTF. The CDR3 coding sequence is TGCGCCAGCAGCCGAACGACAGTCTCTGGGGCCAACGTCCTGACTTTC.

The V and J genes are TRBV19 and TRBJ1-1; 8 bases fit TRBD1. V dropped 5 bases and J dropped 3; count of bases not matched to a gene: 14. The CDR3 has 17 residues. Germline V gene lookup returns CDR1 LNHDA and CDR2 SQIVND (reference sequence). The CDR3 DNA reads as TGTGCCAGTAGTCTTACTCAGGGGGCGAACATCGACACTGAAGCTTTCTTT. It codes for CASSLTQGANIDTEAFF.

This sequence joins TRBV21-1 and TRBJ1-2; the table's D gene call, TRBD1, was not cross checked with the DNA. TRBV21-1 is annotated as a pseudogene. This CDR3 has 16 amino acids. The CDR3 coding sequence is TGTGCCAGCAGCGCATTTTTGCGGACAGGGGAAATTGGCTACACCTTC. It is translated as CASSAFLRTGEIGYTF.